The TCR beta chain under discussion was sequenced for a study of neoadjuvant anti-PD-1 for oral cavity cancer. Concerning this clone: Antigen: not known.

General study points: With a few patients per group, TCR findings need larger cohorts.

Losses at the gene ends were 3 bases for V and 3 bases for J; bases not matched to a gene: 5. The CDR3 length is 15 residues. CDR1 and CDR2 from the germline V gene are KGHSH and LQKENI. Data came from immunoSEQ multiplex PCR; TCRdb stores just in-frame clones and leaves some out. Of about 15,000 clones listed, 62% are singletons. The starting material was PBMCs, obtained before nivolumab (anti-PD-1) treatment. The rearrangement links TRBV18 to TRBJ2-3; 8 bases match TRBD2. The receptor was derived from a person between 35 and 79 years old with oral cavity squamous cell carcinoma. This CDR3 reads CASSPRTSPTDTQYF. Written as DNA, the CDR3 is TGTGCCAGCTCACCTCGGACTAGCCCGACAGATACGCAGTATTTT.